One TCR beta chain is described in this entry. Its specificity is not known. This sample is drawn from a study of T cells in localized non-small cell lung cancer. Study conclusions and caveats: It remains possible that heterogeneity exists, since only one tumor region was sequenced. The highest T cell clonality was in uninvolved adjacent lung, above tumor.

Germline V gene data show CDR1 as SNHLY and CDR2 as FYNNEI. Trimming took off 7 bases at V and 2 bases at J, with 18 bases between the two ends. The CDR3 contains 15 residues. Here immunoSEQ multiplex PCR was the method, and the copy in TCRdb shows in-frame clones only, minus some. Of approximately 25,000 clones in the sample, roughly 87% were seen once. The receptor's source is a woman aged 40 to 75 with stage I lung adenocarcinoma. The chain is built from TRBV2 and TRBJ2-7; D perhaps matches TRBD2 (5 bases). The starting material was peripheral blood, obtained before any cancer treatment. CDR3 in DNA: TGTGCCAGCATCAGAGAGCTCGTGACTACCTACGAGCAGTACTTC. Its translation: CASIRELVTTYEQYF.